This paragraph covers one T cell receptor (beta chain) sequence. This entry belongs to a study of blood T cell repertoires in COVID-19. Study-wide background: In each case, the material was cDNA or gDNA derived from T cells, B-cell-depleted T cells, or PBMCs.

Method: immunoSEQ multiplex PCR; TCRdb's copy keeps in-frame clones and lacks some. Of about 40,000 clones in the sample, more than 70% were seen once. Source material: peripheral blood. This TCR derives from a human donor in a cohort sampled during active COVID-19.

The CDR3 DNA follows: TGTGCCAGCAGCTTATCATACGAGCAGTACTTC. It specifies CASSLSYEQYF. The rearrangement links TRBV7-2 to TRBJ2-7; D is unclear. The CDR3 loop spans 11 amino acids. Germline-derived CDR1 and CDR2 are SGHTA and FQGNSA. The V end was cut by 2 bases, the J end by 4 bases, with 3 bases between.